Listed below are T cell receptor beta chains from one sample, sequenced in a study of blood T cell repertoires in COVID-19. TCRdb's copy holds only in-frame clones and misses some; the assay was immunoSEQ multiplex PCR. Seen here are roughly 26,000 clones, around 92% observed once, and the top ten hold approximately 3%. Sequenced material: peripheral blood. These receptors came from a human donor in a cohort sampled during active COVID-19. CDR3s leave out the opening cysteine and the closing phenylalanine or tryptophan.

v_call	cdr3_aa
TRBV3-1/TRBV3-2	ASSQARQAEKLF
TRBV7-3	ASSLSGDTGVQF
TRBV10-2	ASSGTSGGGYNEQF
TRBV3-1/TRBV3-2	ASSQDTLGIQY
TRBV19	ASSSDSGNTIY
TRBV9	ASSRRAGGATGELF
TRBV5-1	ASSGWNEQF
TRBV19	ASTVNSGNTIY
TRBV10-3	AISEPMGSGGVTDTQY
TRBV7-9	ASSLATGTNEKLF
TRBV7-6	ASTATLTGGENEQF
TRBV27	ASSPSGEGWNEKLF
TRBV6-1	ASSGRVGQGHQPQH
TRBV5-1	ASSGGGSGGEQF
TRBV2	ASRRFGTANSPLH
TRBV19	ASSSWTGRNTEAF
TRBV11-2	ASSLESGGTTEQF